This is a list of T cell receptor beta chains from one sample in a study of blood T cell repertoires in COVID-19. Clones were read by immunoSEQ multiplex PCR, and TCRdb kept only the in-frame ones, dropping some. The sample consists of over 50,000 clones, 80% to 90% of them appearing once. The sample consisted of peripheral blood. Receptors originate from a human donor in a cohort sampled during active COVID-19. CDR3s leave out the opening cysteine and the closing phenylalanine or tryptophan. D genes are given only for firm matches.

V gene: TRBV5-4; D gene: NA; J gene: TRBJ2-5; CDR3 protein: ASSFGAQETQY
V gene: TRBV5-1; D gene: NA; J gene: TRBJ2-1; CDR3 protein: ASSLNREYNEQF
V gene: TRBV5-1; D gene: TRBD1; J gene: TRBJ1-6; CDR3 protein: ASSLAVAGGNSPLH
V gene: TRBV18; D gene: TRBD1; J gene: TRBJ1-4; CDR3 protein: ASSSDRGGEKLF
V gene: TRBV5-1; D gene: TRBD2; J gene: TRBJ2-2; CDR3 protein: ASSLQAGVGNTGELF
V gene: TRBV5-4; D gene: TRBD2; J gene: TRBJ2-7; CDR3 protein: ASSLRLAGDHEQY
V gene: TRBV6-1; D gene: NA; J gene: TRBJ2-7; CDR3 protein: ASSDPQGYGYEQY
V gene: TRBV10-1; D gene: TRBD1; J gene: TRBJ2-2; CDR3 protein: ASSAGTGGIRELF
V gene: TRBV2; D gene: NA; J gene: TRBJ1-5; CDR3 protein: ASSAQGPYSNQPQH
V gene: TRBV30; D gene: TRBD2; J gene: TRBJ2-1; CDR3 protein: AWGTSGFNEQF
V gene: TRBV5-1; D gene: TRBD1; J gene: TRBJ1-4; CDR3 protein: ASSPGTGNEKLF
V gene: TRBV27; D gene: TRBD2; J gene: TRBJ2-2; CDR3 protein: ASSLSSGANTGELF
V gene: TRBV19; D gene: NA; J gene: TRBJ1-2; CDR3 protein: ASTVWDTTNYGYT
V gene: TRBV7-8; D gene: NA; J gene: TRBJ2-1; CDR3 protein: ASSLVQGYNEQF
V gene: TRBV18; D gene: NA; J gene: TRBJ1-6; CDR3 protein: ASSPTARYNSPLH
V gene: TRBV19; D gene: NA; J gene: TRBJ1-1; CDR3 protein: ASSIWGRVATEAF
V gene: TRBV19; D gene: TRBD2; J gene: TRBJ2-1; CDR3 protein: ASSISPPSGSYNEQF
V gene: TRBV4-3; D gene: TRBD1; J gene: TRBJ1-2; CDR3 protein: ASSKDRANYGYT
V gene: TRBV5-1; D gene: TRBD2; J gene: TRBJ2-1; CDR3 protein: ASSLGTSGPNEQF
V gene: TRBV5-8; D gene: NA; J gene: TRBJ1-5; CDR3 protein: ASSRQNSEPQH
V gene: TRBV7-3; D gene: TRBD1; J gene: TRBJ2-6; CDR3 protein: ASSLLRQGPGANVLT
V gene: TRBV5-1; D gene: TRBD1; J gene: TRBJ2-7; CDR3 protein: ASSPYPKGAPYEQY
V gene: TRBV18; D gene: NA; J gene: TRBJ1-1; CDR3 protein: ASSPTGNTEAF
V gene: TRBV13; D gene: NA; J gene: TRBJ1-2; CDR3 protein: ASSLGTGYGYT
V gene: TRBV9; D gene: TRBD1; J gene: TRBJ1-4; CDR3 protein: ASSAQQGAEEKLF
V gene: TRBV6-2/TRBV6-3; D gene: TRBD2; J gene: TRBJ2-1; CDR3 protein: ASSGLAGGPYNEQF
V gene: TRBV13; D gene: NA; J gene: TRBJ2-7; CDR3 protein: ASSSRDISYEQY
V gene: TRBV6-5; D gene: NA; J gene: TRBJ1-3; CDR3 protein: ASSPGNSGNTIY
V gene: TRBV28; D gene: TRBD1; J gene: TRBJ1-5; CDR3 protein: ASSLRDSYQPQH
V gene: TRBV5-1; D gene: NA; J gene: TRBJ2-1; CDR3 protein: ASSLASAAPYNEQF
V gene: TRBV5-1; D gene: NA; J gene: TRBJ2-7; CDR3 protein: ASTSREGAPPYEQY
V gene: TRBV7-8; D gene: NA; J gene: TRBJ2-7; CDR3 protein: ASSLDRVSSEQY
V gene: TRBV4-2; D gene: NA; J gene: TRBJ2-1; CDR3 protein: ASSAIDSSYNEQF
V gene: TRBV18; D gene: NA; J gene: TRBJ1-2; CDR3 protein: ASSPQENRALGYT
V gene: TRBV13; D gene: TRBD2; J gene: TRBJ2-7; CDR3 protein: ASSLASGGAYEQY
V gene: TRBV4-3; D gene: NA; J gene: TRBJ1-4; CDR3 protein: ASSQDTEGKLF
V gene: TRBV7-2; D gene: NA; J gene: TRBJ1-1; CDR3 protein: ASSFIEGGDTEAF
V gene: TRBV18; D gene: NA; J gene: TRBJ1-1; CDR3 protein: ASSPGNTEAF
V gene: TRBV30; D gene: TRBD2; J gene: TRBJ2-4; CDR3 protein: AWSVKAGVDIQY